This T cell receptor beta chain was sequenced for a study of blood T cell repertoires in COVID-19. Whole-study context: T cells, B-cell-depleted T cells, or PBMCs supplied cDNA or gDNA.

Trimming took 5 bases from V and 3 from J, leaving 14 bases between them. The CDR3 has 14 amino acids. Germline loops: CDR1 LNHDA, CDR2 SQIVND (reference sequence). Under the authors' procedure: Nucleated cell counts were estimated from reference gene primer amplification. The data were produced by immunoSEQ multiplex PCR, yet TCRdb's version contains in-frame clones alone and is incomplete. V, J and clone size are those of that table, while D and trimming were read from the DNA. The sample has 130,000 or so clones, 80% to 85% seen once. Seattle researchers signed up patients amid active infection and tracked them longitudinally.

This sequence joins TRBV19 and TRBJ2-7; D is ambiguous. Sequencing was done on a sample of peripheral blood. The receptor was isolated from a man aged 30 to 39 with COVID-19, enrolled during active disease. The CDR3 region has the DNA TGTGCCAGTAGTTCCATAAGCGATAGCTACGAGCAGTACTTC. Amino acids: CASSSISDSYEQYF.